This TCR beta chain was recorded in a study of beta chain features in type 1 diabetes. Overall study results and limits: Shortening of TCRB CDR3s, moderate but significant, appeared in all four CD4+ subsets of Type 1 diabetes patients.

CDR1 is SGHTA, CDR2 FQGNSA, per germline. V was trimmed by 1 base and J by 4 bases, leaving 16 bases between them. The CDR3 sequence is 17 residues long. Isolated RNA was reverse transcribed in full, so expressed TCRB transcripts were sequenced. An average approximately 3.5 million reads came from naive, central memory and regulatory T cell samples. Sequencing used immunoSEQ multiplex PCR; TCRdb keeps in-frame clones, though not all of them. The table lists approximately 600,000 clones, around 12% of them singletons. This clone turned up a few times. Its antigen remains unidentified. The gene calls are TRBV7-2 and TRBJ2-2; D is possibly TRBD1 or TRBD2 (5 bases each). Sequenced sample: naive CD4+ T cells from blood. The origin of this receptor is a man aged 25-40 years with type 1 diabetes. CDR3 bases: TGTGCCAGCAGCTTAGTTGTGTTGGGACCGAGCACCGGGGAGCTGTTTTTT. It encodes CASSLVVLGPSTGELFF.